This record covers a single T cell receptor (beta chain). Antigen: not known. The sample belongs to a study of T cells expressing NK-cell markers. Study in general: Sorted CD3+CD56-NKG2C+, CD3+CD56+NKG2C- and CD3+CD56+NKG2C+ T cells were the source of the TCR beta repertoires. General study results and limits: Dominant NKG2C+ clonotypes accounted for about 1.0-8% of CD8+ T cells in roughly 6 donors. The leading position in the CD3+CD56-NKG2C+ fraction of a few donors also went to these clonotypes.

TCRdb reanalyzed the 5' RACE reads and collapses them to one entry per CDR3 protein, without DNA. Recorded for this sample: 350,000 to 500,000 distinct CDR3 sequences. The CDR3 consists of 13 residues. Germline V gene sequence: CDR1 MNHEY, CDR2 SMNVEV (reference sequence). This chain connects TRBV27 to TRBJ2-5. Sequenced sample: blood T cells: a sorted CD56 or NKG2C T cell subset, CD4+ or CD8+ T cells, or bulk PBMC T cells (not recorded which). The receptor was derived from a woman between 18 and 69 years old in good health. CDR3 protein: CASSIRGGETQYF.